The 6 T cell receptor beta chains given below trace back to one sample, sequenced in a study of T cell responses to AZD1222 COVID-19 vaccine. Method: immunoSEQ multiplex PCR; TCRdb's copy keeps in-frame clones and lacks some. The sample comprises roughly 150,000 clones, 87% of which are singletons, and just over 9% rests with the top ten. The specimen was peripheral blood, collected 28 days after the second AZD1222 dose. Receptor source: an adult who received the AZD1222 COVID-19 vaccine.

V usage is TRBV21-1 and J usage is TRBJ1-4. TRBV21-1 is tagged as a pseudogene. The CDR3 totals 14 residues. The DNA of the CDR3 is TGTGCCAGCAGCGGGGGGGTAGGGGATGAAAAACTGTTTTTT. Translation: CASSGGVGDEKLFF.

This chain connects TRBV29-1 to TRBJ2-5; TRBD1 might be the D (5 bases). Germline assignment: CDR1 SQVTM and CDR2 ANQGSEA. The CDR3 is 13 amino acids. V lost 4 bases to trimming and J lost 5 bases, with 14 bases between them. The CDR3 spells CSVGQDTKETQYF. CDR3 in DNA: TGCAGCGTTGGGCAGGACACGAAGGAGACCCAGTACTTC. The whole variable domain, remainder taken from reference TRBV29-1 and TRBJ2-5, is SAVISQKPSRDICQRGTSLTIQCQVDSQVTMMFWYRQQPGQSLTLIATANQGSEATYESGFVIDKFPISRPNLTFSTLTVSNMSPEDSSIYLCSVGQDTKETQYFGPGTRLLVL.

V usage is TRBV15 and J usage is TRBJ2-1; TRBD2 might be the D (6 bases). Per the germline V gene, CDR1 is LNHNV and CDR2 is YYDKDF (reference sequence). The CDR3 spans 15 residues. V dropped 0 bases and J dropped 5 bases, with 11 bases sitting between them. The CDR3 nucleotides are TGTGCCACCAGCAGAGATTTGGCGGGAAACAATGAGCAGTTCTTC. This sequence encodes CATSRDLAGNNEQFF.

The chain employs TRBV6-2 or TRBV6-3 and TRBJ2-5; a possible D gene is TRBD1 (6 bases). V gave up 2 bases and J gave up 5 bases, with 15 bases separating them. The germline V gene has CDR1 MNHEY and CDR2 SVGEGT. The CDR3 contains 15 residues. CDR3: CASSYGGVALETQYF. DNA of the CDR3: TGTGCCAGCAGTTACGGGGGCGTAGCTCTGGAGACCCAGTACTTC.

The chain employs TRBV10-3 and TRBJ1-1; D is perhaps TRBD1 (5 bases). V was pared by 6 bases and J by 7 bases, with 18 bases between. The CDR3 covers 14 residues. Germline-derived CDR1 and CDR2 are ENHRY and SYGVKD. Here the CDR3 reads CAISLTGVGFEAFF. The CDR3 coding sequence is TGTGCCATCAGCTTAACAGGTGTGGGCTTTGAAGCTTTCTTT.

The CDR3 DNA follows: TGCGCCAGCAGCCATGAAAGCGGGACCGCGGATACGCAGTATTTT. It specifies CASSHESGTADTQYF. The chain uses TRBV4-1 and TRBJ2-3, with 7 bases matching TRBD2. Unmatched junction bases numbered 9, after V lost 3 bases and J lost 6 bases. CDR1 is MGHRA and CDR2 is YSYEKL in the germline V gene. CDR3 length: 15 amino acids.